These T cell receptor beta chains were read from a single sample in a study of response to subunit inactivated influenza vaccine. TCRdb re-called the RT-PCR reads through MiXCR, storing one row per CDR3 protein. The sample contains about 240,000 distinct CDR3 sequences, roughly an eighth of which appear only once. This specimen was non-naive T cells sorted from PBMCs, taken roughly 15 days before vaccination. These receptors all stem from a man in his fifties who received an inactivated influenza vaccine. Each CDR3 is given with its conserved first and last residue. Fields, in order: CDR3 length, clone size, D gene, J gene, V gene, CDR3 protein, CDR3 DNA. The D gene is left open where the match is weak. The listing skips clone size in some rows; elsewhere it reads once, few, many or a size class.

>14|NA|NA|TRBJ2-5|TRBV15
CATSLSALLETQYF
TGTGCCACCAGCCTATCTGCCCTATTGGAGACCCAGTACTTC
>14|NA|NA|TRBJ1-1|TRBV20-1
CSARDRILNTEAFF
TGCAGTGCTAGAGATCGAATACTGAACACTGAAGCTTTCTTT
>15|few|TRBD1|TRBJ1-1|TRBV18
CASSPNRGASTEAFF
TGTGCCAGCTCACCCAACAGGGGTGCGAGCACTGAAGCTTTCTTT
>16|many|NA|TRBJ2-3|TRBV27
CASSLSFPALEDTQYF
TGTGCCAGCAGTTTATCGTTCCCAGCGCTCGAGGATACGCAGTATTTT
>14|few|NA|TRBJ1-1|TRBV4-1
CASSQGPGATEAFF
TGCGCCAGCAGCCAAGGCCCGGGAGCCACTGAAGCTTTCTTT
>15|few|NA|TRBJ1-5|TRBV7-9
CASSPGGGFPQPQHF
TGTGCCAGCAGCCCTGGGGGAGGTTTCCCTCAGCCCCAGCATTTT
>16|NA|TRBD2|TRBJ2-3|TRBV6-1
CASRETLAGVPDTQYF
TGTGCCAGCAGGGAGACGTTGGCGGGAGTGCCAGATACGCAGTATTTT
>16|few|NA|TRBJ1-1|TRBV20-1
CSAQPTAGFENTEAFF
TGCAGTGCTCAGCCTACTGCAGGGTTTGAAAACACTGAAGCTTTCTTT
>15|NA|NA|TRBJ1-6|TRBV5-1
CASSPFQGGGSPLHF
TGCGCCAGCAGCCCATTCCAGGGAGGTGGTTCACCCCTCCACTTT
>20|many|TRBD2|TRBJ2-1|TRBV4-1
CASSPLGLAGARGSYNEQFF
TGCGCCAGCAGCCCATTGGGACTAGCGGGGGCAAGGGGCTCCTACAATGAGCAGTTCTTC
>12|many|NA|TRBJ1-5|TRBV24-1
CATSDLMEPQHF
TGTGCCACCAGTGATTTGATGGAGCCCCAGCATTTT
>15|NA|NA|TRBJ2-7|TRBV7-8
CASSLSGIGSYEQYF
TGTGCCAGCAGCTTAAGCGGCATCGGATCCTACGAGCAGTACTTC
>16|many|TRBD2|TRBJ2-7|TRBV5-1
CASSQGLAGGTYEQYF
TGCGCCAGCAGCCAGGGACTAGCGGGAGGCACCTACGAGCAGTACTTC
>13|many|NA|TRBJ2-1|TRBV7-2
CASSLPSLNEQFF
TGTGCCAGCAGCTTACCTAGTTTGAATGAGCAGTTCTTC
>17|NA|NA|TRBJ1-5|TRBV28
CASSREGRVYVYQPQHF
TGTGCCAGCAGTAGGGAGGGGAGGGTATACGTCTATCAGCCCCAGCATTTT
>16|NA|TRBD1|TRBJ2-5|TRBV6-2/TRBV6-3
CASSSRDRGREETQYF
TGTGCCAGCAGTTCCCGGGACAGGGGACGGGAAGAGACCCAGTACTTC
>15|many|NA|TRBJ2-5|TRBV7-6
CASSLLGTGGETQYF
TGTGCCAGCAGCTTATTGGGAACCGGAGGGGAGACCCAGTACTTC
>13|NA|NA|TRBJ2-2|TRBV7-8
CASSSATWVGLFF
TGTGCCAGCAGCTCCGCGACTTGGGTGGGGCTGTTTTTT
>14|NA|TRBD1|TRBJ2-2|TRBV5-1
CASSLRGHSGELFF
TGCGCCAGCAGCTTGAGGGGGCATAGCGGGGAGCTGTTTTTT
>12|few|TRBD1|TRBJ1-3|TRBV6-2/TRBV6-3
CASSKTGASIYF
TGTGCCAGCAGCAAAACAGGGGCCTCCATATATTTT
>14|few|TRBD1|TRBJ2-3|TRBV6-2/TRBV6-3
CASRRQGATDTQYF
TGTGCCAGCAGGAGACAGGGGGCGACAGATACGCAGTATTTT
>13|many|NA|TRBJ2-1|TRBV7-2
CASSFSYGGEQFF
TGTGCCAGCAGCTTTAGCTATGGGGGTGAGCAGTTCTTC
>15|many|NA|TRBJ2-7|TRBV20-1
CSARVFGTGDYEQYF
TGCAGTGCTAGAGTATTCGGGACGGGTGACTACGAGCAGTACTTC
>13|many|NA|TRBJ2-7|TRBV6-2/TRBV6-3
CASSYAGTYEQYF
TGTGCCAGCAGTTACGCGGGAACCTACGAGCAGTACTTC
>16|few|TRBD2|TRBJ2-5|TRBV28
CASSLWRLAGGETQYF
TGTGCCAGCAGTTTATGGAGACTAGCGGGGGGAGAGACCCAGTACTTC
>17|NA|TRBD2|TRBJ2-1|TRBV28
CATRPSGGLSSYNEQFF
TGTGCCACGAGACCTAGCGGGGGGCTCAGCTCCTACAATGAGCAGTTCTTC
>15|few|NA|TRBJ2-1|TRBV5-5
CASSVTGSSYNEQFF
TGTGCCAGCAGCGTTACAGGGAGCTCCTACAATGAGCAGTTCTTC
>10|NA|NA|TRBJ2-3|TRBV12-3/TRBV12-4
CASSQRPQYF
TGTGCCAGCAGCCAGCGCCCGCAGTATTTT
>15|many|TRBD1|TRBJ1-2|TRBV2
CASRGTGDRNYGYTF
TGTGCCAGCAGGGGGACAGGGGACCGAAACTATGGCTACACCTTC
>15|NA|NA|TRBJ2-7|TRBV27
CASSDILRSSYEQYF
TGTGCCAGCAGCGACATTCTTAGGAGCTCCTACGAGCAGTACTTC
>15|NA|TRBD2|TRBJ2-3|TRBV7-8
CASSRTSGFTDTQYF
TGTGCCAGCAGTCGGACTAGCGGGTTCACAGATACGCAGTATTTT
>15|many|NA|TRBJ2-1|TRBV7-3
CASSPTRGVGNEQFF
TGTGCCAGCAGCCCCACTCGTGGAGTGGGCAATGAGCAGTTCTTC
>14|few|TRBD1|TRBJ1-5|TRBV12-3/TRBV12-4
CASRRDRGNQPQHF
TGTGCCAGCAGGAGGGACAGGGGCAATCAGCCCCAGCATTTT
>13|few|NA|TRBJ1-2|TRBV12-3/TRBV12-4
CASSLEGRYGYTF
TGTGCCAGCAGTTTAGAGGGGAGGTATGGCTACACCTTC
>14|many|TRBD1|TRBJ1-2|TRBV28
CASSVGQGAYGYTF
TGTGCCAGCAGTGTAGGACAGGGGGCGTATGGCTACACCTTC
>15|few|NA|TRBJ2-1|TRBV4-2
CASSQGPGADNEQFF
TGTGCCAGCAGCCAAGGACCGGGGGCCGACAATGAGCAGTTCTTC
>13|few|NA|TRBJ2-5|TRBV20-1
CSASRQVQETQYF
TGCAGTGCTAGCCGGCAGGTCCAAGAGACCCAGTACTTC
>16|NA|NA|TRBJ1-1|TRBV21-1
CASSKNREGMNTEAFF
TGTGCCAGCAGCAAAAACAGGGAGGGGATGAACACTGAAGCTTTCTTT
>16|NA|TRBD2|TRBJ2-3|TRBV5-1
CASSPRLAGVTDTQYF
TGCGCCAGCAGCCCGAGACTAGCGGGAGTGACAGATACGCAGTATTTT
>16|few|NA|TRBJ1-4|TRBV7-9
CASSPRRGVTNEKLFF
TGTGCCAGCAGCCCACGCCGAGGGGTGACTAATGAAAAACTGTTTTTT
>16|many|NA|TRBJ1-2|TRBV4-3
CASSQDGLPRGYGYTF
TGCGCCAGCAGCCAAGATGGGTTACCGCGGGGCTATGGCTACACCTTC
>14|many|NA|TRBJ1-1|TRBV7-2
CASSLQGARTEAFF
TGTGCCAGCAGCTTACAGGGAGCTCGCACTGAAGCTTTCTTT
>13|NA|NA|TRBJ1-6|TRBV20-1
CSANRDGNSPLHF
TGCAGTGCTAACCGGGACGGTAATTCACCCCTCCACTTT
>13|many|NA|TRBJ1-2|TRBV7-9
CASSLAGFRGYTF
TGTGCCAGCAGCTTAGCGGGGTTTCGAGGCTACACCTTC
>13|few|TRBD1|TRBJ2-7|TRBV20-1
CSAEYRGSYEQYF
TGCAGTGCAGAATACAGGGGATCCTACGAGCAGTACTTC
>14|once|NA|TRBJ1-1|TRBV11-3
CASSLGRGSTEAFF
TGTGCCAGCAGCTTAGGTAGGGGAAGCACTGAAGCTTTCTTT
>15|NA|TRBD2|TRBJ2-5|TRBV20-1
CSANDRKRGGETQYF
TGCAGTGCCAATGACCGGAAGCGGGGTGGGGAGACCCAGTACTTC
>13|few|NA|TRBJ2-3|TRBV19
CASSSLGSDTQYF
TGTGCCAGTAGTAGTCTAGGTTCAGATACGCAGTATTTT
>13|many|NA|TRBJ1-1|TRBV20-1
CSARAGRGAEAFF
TGCAGTGCTAGAGCAGGTCGGGGGGCGGAAGCTTTCTTT
>15|NA|TRBD1|TRBJ1-2|TRBV19
CASRPSEGASYGYTF
TGTGCCAGTAGACCCTCAGAGGGGGCAAGCTATGGCTACACCTTC
>13|many|TRBD1|TRBJ2-3|TRBV12-3/TRBV12-4
CATRTGMTDTQYF
TGTGCCACTCGGACAGGGATGACAGATACGCAGTATTTT
>14|few|NA|TRBJ2-5|TRBV24-1
CATSGGPKWGGQYF
TGTGCCACCAGCGGGGGCCCAAAATGGGGGGGCCAGTACTTC